The source of this T cell receptor beta chain is a study of blood T cell repertoires in COVID-19 (dated by TCRdb to the early 2020s). Regarding the study in general: Samples from collaborators originated in the United States, Italy and Spain and spanned both the acute and convalescent phases of COVID-19. The material from the prospective study consisted of cDNA or gDNA derived from T cells, B-cell-depleted T cells, or PBMCs. Deeply sampled blood TCRbeta repertoires from subjects exposed to, actively infected with, or recovered from COVID-19 were included in the dataset. The repertoires were released in a freely available public database intended as a resource for research on the immune response to SARS-CoV-2. Samples were obtained from the ongoing ImmuneRACE study (first 160 participants) and from 1,200 or so subjects provided by 6 global collaborators. A de-identified subject ID, COVID-19 status, age in years and sex were almost always included in the sample metadata. HLA class I and class II types, where available, came from metadata supplied by the sample provider rather than from assay-based typing.

Points the paper makes about the study in general: The quantity of clinical and demographic metadata differed by source and by participant and was supplied without curation.

Looking up the germline V gene (reference sequence) yields CDR1 LNHDA and CDR2 SQIVND. The junction shows trimming of 6 bases on V and 6 bases on J, and the gene matches do not reach 8 bases of it. The CDR3 runs 14 residues from the cysteine to the phenylalanine. Only the CDR3 DNA stays, 42 bases, in frame from base 1. TCRbeta CDR3 regions were amplified from genomic DNA using the immunoSEQ Assay, a bias-controlled multiplex PCR. In the authors' own workflow: The number of nucleated cells in each sample was estimated by amplification of reference gene primers within the assay. To quantify the absolute abundance of each unique TCRbeta CDR3 rearrangement, sequence reads were collapsed and filtered. Productive Simpson clonality was computed per sample as the square root of Simpson's diversity index over productive rearrangements. TCRdb carries this immuneACCESS record with in-frame sequences only. Its versions omit some clonotypes, under half of them owing to an unresolved V gene in the studies checked, with the rest unexplained. V and J calls and clone size are as listed in that table; D and trimming were resolved from the DNA. Here the sample has around 140,000 clones; 84% occur a single time. The top ten clonotypes cover around 4.8% of the sample.

The collaborating institutions used their own protocols to collect whole blood in K2EDTA tubes. For TCRbeta analysis, collaborator samples were shipped as frozen whole blood, as isolated PBMCs, or as DNA extracted from either sample type. Of note for this clone: Which antigen it targets is not known. Base qualities were left out, and no much larger clone turns up one base away.

The TCR was taken from a human donor in a cohort sampled during active COVID-19. Sequenced input: peripheral blood. The V gene is TRBV19 and the J gene is TRBJ1-2, with 9 central nucleotides matching TRBD1. The DNA is as follows: TGTGCCAGTAGCCCTACAGGGGGCGCAAATGGCTACACCTTC. This is translated as CASSPTGGANGYTF.